The rows below give T cell receptor beta chains drawn from one sample of a study of T cells in Graves' hyperthyroidism and ophthalmopathy. MiXCR, applied by TCRdb to the multiplex PCR reads, yields one record per CDR3 protein. In the table there are 200,000 to 250,000 distinct CDR3 sequences, about a sixth of which are singletons. Specimen: blood. The source of these receptors is a man between 50 and 59 years old with Graves' hyperthyroidism. CDR3s include the opening cysteine and the closing phenylalanine or tryptophan. Fields, in order: J gene, D gene, clone size, V gene, CDR3 DNA, CDR3 protein. A D gene is named only where the DNA matches it firmly. Expanded clones are given a class, and other clones once, few, many or no size at all.

j_call: TRBJ1-1
d_call: NA
clone_size: few
v_call: TRBV4-3
cdr3_nt: TGCGCCAGCAGCCACGACCGGGAGTCTGAAGCTTTCTTT
cdr3_aa: CASSHDRESEAFF

j_call: TRBJ1-1
d_call: TRBD1
clone_size: NA
v_call: TRBV20-1
cdr3_nt: TGCAGTGCTAGAGATCCACAGGGGTCGACTGAAGCTTTCTTT
cdr3_aa: CSARDPQGSTEAFF

j_call: TRBJ2-3
d_call: NA
clone_size: few
v_call: TRBV7-9
cdr3_nt: TGTGCCAGCAGGCCTCCGGGGGTCACAGATACGCAGTATTTT
cdr3_aa: CASRPPGVTDTQYF

j_call: TRBJ2-1
d_call: NA
clone_size: NA
v_call: TRBV2
cdr3_nt: TGTGCCAGCAGTGAGGGGGGCGCAACCTACAATGAGCAGTTCTTC
cdr3_aa: CASSEGGATYNEQFF

j_call: TRBJ2-1
d_call: NA
clone_size: few
v_call: TRBV28
cdr3_nt: TGTGCCAGCAGTTTCCCAGCGGAACTTGACAATGAGCAGTTCTTC
cdr3_aa: CASSFPAELDNEQFF

j_call: TRBJ1-1
d_call: NA
clone_size: NA
v_call: TRBV11-1
cdr3_nt: TGTGCCAGCAGATTACAACCGAACACTGAAGCTTTCTTT
cdr3_aa: CASRLQPNTEAFF

j_call: TRBJ2-3
d_call: NA
clone_size: many
v_call: TRBV11-2
cdr3_nt: TGTGCCAGCAGCTTAGATCTTTGGGGGAGTACAGATACGCAGTATTTT
cdr3_aa: CASSLDLWGSTDTQYF

j_call: TRBJ2-1
d_call: TRBD2
clone_size: few
v_call: TRBV9
cdr3_nt: TGTGCCAGCAGCGTAGAGCCTAGCGGCCGGTTCGGAAACAATGAGCAGTTCTTC
cdr3_aa: CASSVEPSGRFGNNEQFF

j_call: TRBJ2-6
d_call: NA
clone_size: NA
v_call: TRBV18
cdr3_nt: TGTGCCAGCTCACCGGGACGGAGATTCTCTGGGGCCAACGTCCTGACTTTC
cdr3_aa: CASSPGRRFSGANVLTF

j_call: TRBJ2-1
d_call: NA
clone_size: many
v_call: TRBV27
cdr3_nt: TGTGCCAGCAGTTTAAGTAGGGGATCAGCCCCTACTGAGCAGTTCTTC
cdr3_aa: CASSLSRGSAPTEQFF

j_call: TRBJ1-1
d_call: NA
clone_size: few
v_call: TRBV27
cdr3_nt: TGTGCCAGCAGGGCGACCCTATGGACTGAAGCTTTCTTT
cdr3_aa: CASRATLWTEAFF

j_call: TRBJ2-7
d_call: NA
clone_size: once
v_call: TRBV7-9
cdr3_nt: TGTGCCAGCAGGGGGTCGGGACAACTATACGAGCAGTACTTC
cdr3_aa: CASRGSGQLYEQYF

j_call: TRBJ1-5
d_call: NA
clone_size: NA
v_call: TRBV3-2
cdr3_nt: TGTGCCAGCAGCCGGCTACAGGGCCCTAGCTGTAGATTTAGCAATCAGCCCCAGCATTTT
cdr3_aa: CASSRLQGPSCRFSNQPQHF

j_call: TRBJ2-7
d_call: NA
clone_size: many
v_call: TRBV28
cdr3_nt: TGTGCCAGCAGTTTCGGCTCGGACTACGAGCAGTACTTC
cdr3_aa: CASSFGSDYEQYF

j_call: TRBJ2-1
d_call: TRBD2
clone_size: many
v_call: TRBV6-2/TRBV6-3
cdr3_nt: TGTGCCAGCAACCGACTAGCGGGAGGTTCCTACAATGAGCAGTTCTTC
cdr3_aa: CASNRLAGGSYNEQFF

j_call: TRBJ1-2
d_call: NA
clone_size: many
v_call: TRBV11-2
cdr3_nt: TGTGCCAGCACCTCCCTAAGGCACTATGGCTACACCTTC
cdr3_aa: CASTSLRHYGYTF

j_call: TRBJ2-1
d_call: TRBD2
clone_size: many
v_call: TRBV18
cdr3_nt: TGTGCCAGCTCACCATCTAGCGGGAGACTCTCCTACAATGAGCAGTTCTTC
cdr3_aa: CASSPSSGRLSYNEQFF

j_call: TRBJ1-5
d_call: NA
clone_size: few
v_call: TRBV28
cdr3_nt: TGTGCCAGCAGTTGGGACGGCAATCAGCCCCAGCATTTT
cdr3_aa: CASSWDGNQPQHF

j_call: TRBJ2-1
d_call: NA
clone_size: NA
v_call: TRBV10-2
cdr3_nt: TGCGCCAGCAGTGAGGGGGATGAGCAGTTCTTC
cdr3_aa: CASSEGDEQFF

j_call: TRBJ2-2
d_call: NA
clone_size: few
v_call: TRBV12-3/TRBV12-4
cdr3_nt: TGTGCCAGCAGTTTATTAGGCGGGGAGCTGTTTTTT
cdr3_aa: CASSLLGGELFF

j_call: TRBJ2-5
d_call: NA
clone_size: many
v_call: TRBV30
cdr3_nt: TGTGCCTGGAGCCTAAAGGGCGGTCAAGAGACCCAGTACTTC
cdr3_aa: CAWSLKGGQETQYF

j_call: TRBJ1-3
d_call: TRBD1
clone_size: many
v_call: TRBV20-1
cdr3_nt: TGCAGTGCTAGAGATCCCGGGACAGACCTCGGAAACACCATATATTTT
cdr3_aa: CSARDPGTDLGNTIYF

j_call: TRBJ2-1
d_call: NA
clone_size: many
v_call: TRBV11-3
cdr3_nt: TGTGCCAGCAGCTTAGGCAGGGGCCCCTACAATGAGCAGTTCTTC
cdr3_aa: CASSLGRGPYNEQFF

j_call: TRBJ1-5
d_call: NA
clone_size: few
v_call: TRBV12-3/TRBV12-4
cdr3_nt: TGTGCCAGCAGTTTAGCAGGTGGGGGTCAGCCCCAGCATTTT
cdr3_aa: CASSLAGGGQPQHF

j_call: TRBJ2-7
d_call: NA
clone_size: many
v_call: TRBV2
cdr3_nt: TGTGCCGGGGGGAAGACACCGGCGGGCGAGCAGTACTTC
cdr3_aa: CAGGKTPAGEQYF

j_call: TRBJ1-1
d_call: NA
clone_size: many
v_call: TRBV7-8
cdr3_nt: TGTGCCAGCAGCTGGACCGGGAATTCCCCTGAAGCTTTCTTT
cdr3_aa: CASSWTGNSPEAFF

j_call: TRBJ2-1
d_call: TRBD2
clone_size: NA
v_call: TRBV5-6
cdr3_nt: TGTGCCAACAGCTCTCGACTAGCGGGAGGGATTGAGCAGTTCTTC
cdr3_aa: CANSSRLAGGIEQFF

j_call: TRBJ1-1
d_call: NA
clone_size: many
v_call: TRBV6-2/TRBV6-3
cdr3_nt: TGTGCCAGCAGTTACACCGGACGAGGGGGCACTGAAGCTTTCTTT
cdr3_aa: CASSYTGRGGTEAFF

j_call: TRBJ1-2
d_call: TRBD1
clone_size: few
v_call: TRBV7-9
cdr3_nt: TGTGCCAGCAGCGGGACAGGGGACTATGGCTACACCTTC
cdr3_aa: CASSGTGDYGYTF

j_call: TRBJ1-1
d_call: NA
clone_size: NA
v_call: TRBV29-1
cdr3_nt: TGCAGCGTTGGAAGACAAACGAACACTGAAGCTTTCTTT
cdr3_aa: CSVGRQTNTEAFF

j_call: TRBJ2-1
d_call: NA
clone_size: many
v_call: TRBV11-3
cdr3_nt: TGTGCCAGCAGCGCCTCTAGTATTGAGCAGTTCTTC
cdr3_aa: CASSASSIEQFF

j_call: TRBJ1-5
d_call: NA
clone_size: many
v_call: TRBV2
cdr3_nt: TGTGCCAGCAGGTATGAGCCTCCTAGCAATCAGCCCCAGCATTTT
cdr3_aa: CASRYEPPSNQPQHF

j_call: TRBJ1-5
d_call: NA
clone_size: NA
v_call: TRBV7-2
cdr3_nt: TGTGCCAGCAGCTCCCAGGGGCAGGGTCAGCCCCAGCATTTT
cdr3_aa: CASSSQGQGQPQHF

j_call: TRBJ1-1
d_call: NA
clone_size: NA
v_call: TRBV12-3/TRBV12-4
cdr3_nt: TGTGCCAGCAGTTTAGGGGGGGGAGCTGAAGCTTTCTTT
cdr3_aa: CASSLGGGAEAFF

j_call: TRBJ2-1
d_call: NA
clone_size: many
v_call: TRBV30
cdr3_nt: TGTGCCTGGGGGAAAGAGTTCTACAATGAGCAGTTCTTC
cdr3_aa: CAWGKEFYNEQFF

j_call: TRBJ2-3
d_call: TRBD2
clone_size: NA
v_call: TRBV28
cdr3_nt: TGTGCCAGCAGCTTCCAATTGACTAGCGGGAGGTATACAGATACGCAGTATTTT
cdr3_aa: CASSFQLTSGRYTDTQYF

j_call: TRBJ2-3
d_call: NA
clone_size: many
v_call: TRBV29-1
cdr3_nt: TGCAGCGCCCACATCACAGATACGCAGTATTTT
cdr3_aa: CSAHITDTQYF

j_call: TRBJ1-5
d_call: NA
clone_size: NA
v_call: TRBV3-1
cdr3_nt: TGTGCCAGCAGCCCCGGATGGGGGGCCGGCAATCAGCCCCAGCATTTT
cdr3_aa: CASSPGWGAGNQPQHF

j_call: TRBJ2-7
d_call: NA
clone_size: many
v_call: TRBV30
cdr3_nt: TGTGCCTGGAGACGGCTAGGCTACGAGCAGTACTTC
cdr3_aa: CAWRRLGYEQYF

j_call: TRBJ2-5
d_call: TRBD2
clone_size: NA
v_call: TRBV6-5
cdr3_nt: TGTGCCAGCAGTTCCCCTAGCGGGCCTCAAGAGACCCAGTACTTC
cdr3_aa: CASSSPSGPQETQYF

j_call: TRBJ2-3
d_call: NA
clone_size: NA
v_call: TRBV11-2
cdr3_nt: TGTGCCAGCAGCTCTTGGACTCGCACAGATACGCAGTATTTT
cdr3_aa: CASSSWTRTDTQYF

j_call: TRBJ2-2
d_call: NA
clone_size: many
v_call: TRBV3-1
cdr3_nt: TGTGCCAGCAGCCAAGTGGTGAACACCGGGGAGCTGTTTTTT
cdr3_aa: CASSQVVNTGELFF

j_call: TRBJ1-4
d_call: NA
clone_size: NA
v_call: TRBV19
cdr3_nt: TGTGCCAGTAACAACAGGGATCCTTTGAATGAAAAACTGTTTTTT
cdr3_aa: CASNNRDPLNEKLFF

j_call: TRBJ2-1
d_call: NA
clone_size: few
v_call: TRBV12-3/TRBV12-4
cdr3_nt: TGTGCCAGCGCCCCACTAGTGGTGAATGAGCAGTTCTTC
cdr3_aa: CASAPLVVNEQFF

j_call: TRBJ2-1
d_call: TRBD1
clone_size: NA
v_call: TRBV11-1
cdr3_nt: TGCGCCAGCAGCCGCGAGGGGACAGGGGGCTTGGACAATGAGCAGTTCTTC
cdr3_aa: CASSREGTGGLDNEQFF

j_call: TRBJ2-5
d_call: TRBD2
clone_size: few
v_call: TRBV6-2/TRBV6-3
cdr3_nt: TGTGCCAGCAGTTACTCTCTAGCGGGCCAAATACGGGAGACCCAGTACTTC
cdr3_aa: CASSYSLAGQIRETQYF

j_call: TRBJ2-7
d_call: TRBD2
clone_size: many
v_call: TRBV11-2
cdr3_nt: TGTGCCAGCAGCTTAGAACCTAGCGGGACTGGTAGCGAGCAGTACTTC
cdr3_aa: CASSLEPSGTGSEQYF

j_call: TRBJ1-5
d_call: NA
clone_size: many
v_call: TRBV3-1
cdr3_nt: TGTGCCAGCAGCCAAGAGGGCAATAGCAATCAGCCCCAGCATTTT
cdr3_aa: CASSQEGNSNQPQHF

j_call: TRBJ2-1
d_call: TRBD1
clone_size: many
v_call: TRBV28
cdr3_nt: TGTGCCAGCAGTTTATGGGCAGGGGGAACCTACAATGAGCAGTTCTTC
cdr3_aa: CASSLWAGGTYNEQFF

j_call: TRBJ1-1
d_call: NA
clone_size: many
v_call: TRBV3-1
cdr3_nt: TGTGCCAGCAGCCTCCTAGGGACTGAAGCTTTCTTT
cdr3_aa: CASSLLGTEAFF

j_call: TRBJ2-5
d_call: TRBD1
clone_size: many
v_call: TRBV12-5
cdr3_nt: TGTGCTAGTGGTGGACAGGGGGGGGAGACCCAGTACTTC
cdr3_aa: CASGGQGGETQYF

j_call: TRBJ2-7
d_call: NA
clone_size: many
v_call: TRBV27
cdr3_nt: TGTGCCAGCAGTTTCCCAGGGACATGGAGCTCCTACGAGCAGTACTTC
cdr3_aa: CASSFPGTWSSYEQYF

j_call: TRBJ1-6
d_call: NA
clone_size: few
v_call: TRBV20-1
cdr3_nt: TGCAGTGCTAGAGATCAGCCGGGGGCTAAAAATTCACCCCTCCACTTT
cdr3_aa: CSARDQPGAKNSPLHF

j_call: TRBJ2-7
d_call: TRBD2
clone_size: NA
v_call: TRBV7-9
cdr3_nt: TGTGCCAGCAGCCAGGGACTAGCGGTGTACGAGCAGTACTTC
cdr3_aa: CASSQGLAVYEQYF